The clone carrying this T cell receptor (beta chain) was counted once. Sequencing was performed with immunoSEQ multiplex PCR; in TCRdb, only in-frame clones are kept and a portion is missing. Seen here are more than 85,000 clones, about nine tenths observed once, and the top ten hold over 6%. The data belong to a study of T cell responses to AZD1222 COVID-19 vaccine. The CDR3 loop spans 13 amino acids. Between the trimmed V and J ends, which lost 6 bases and 0 bases, there was a span of 9 bases. Germline CDR1 reads WSHSY; CDR2 reads SAAADI. The TCR was taken from an adult in good health. The V call is TRBV10-2, the J call TRBJ2-7; D call uncertain. Specimen: peripheral blood, collected on day 0 of AZD1222 vaccination. The CDR3 sequence is CASSDINSYEQYF. CDR3 DNA: TGCGCCAGCAGCGACATTAACTCCTACGAGCAGTACTTC.